This TCR beta chain was obtained from a study of blood T cell repertoires in COVID-19. Study background: Acute and convalescent COVID-19 samples came from the United States, Italy and Spain. PBMCs, B-cell-depleted T cells, or T cells provided the cDNA or gDNA that made up the material.

Sequencing was performed with immunoSEQ multiplex PCR; in TCRdb, only in-frame clones are kept and a portion is missing. The sample contains roughly 150,000 clones, over 70% of which appear only once. This TCR came from a woman older than 75 with active or convalescent COVID-19. The source material was peripheral blood.

CDR3 region: CASNGGRHNEQFF. Here the CDR3 DNA reads TGTGCCAGTAACGGAGGGAGACACAATGAGCAGTTCTTC. This chain uses TRBV19 with TRBJ2-1; D possibly corresponds to TRBD2 (6 bases). The CDR3 spans 13 residues. Trimming took 7 bases from V and 5 from J, leaving 12 bases between them. Looked up from germline, CDR1 is LNHDA and CDR2 is SQIVND (reference sequence). Complete variable domain (other parts from reference TRBV19 and TRBJ2-1): DGGITQSPKYLFRKEGQNVTLSCEQNLNHDAMYWYRQDPGQGLRLIYYSQIVNDFQKGDIAEGYSVSREKKESFPLTVTSAQKNPTAFYLCASNGGRHNEQFFGPGTRLTVL.